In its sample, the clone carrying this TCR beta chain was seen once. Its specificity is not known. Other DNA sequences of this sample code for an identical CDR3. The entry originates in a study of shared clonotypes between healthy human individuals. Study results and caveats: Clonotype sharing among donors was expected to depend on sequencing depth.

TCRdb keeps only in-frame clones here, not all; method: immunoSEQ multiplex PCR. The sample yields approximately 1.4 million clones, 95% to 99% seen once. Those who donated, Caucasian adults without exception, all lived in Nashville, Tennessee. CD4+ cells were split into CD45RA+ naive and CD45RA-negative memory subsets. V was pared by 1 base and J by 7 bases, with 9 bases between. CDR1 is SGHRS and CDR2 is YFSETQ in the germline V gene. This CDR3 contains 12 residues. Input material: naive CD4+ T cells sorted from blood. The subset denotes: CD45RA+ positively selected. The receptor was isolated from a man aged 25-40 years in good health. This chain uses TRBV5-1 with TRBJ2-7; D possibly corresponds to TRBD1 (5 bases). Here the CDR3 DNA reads TGCGCCAGCAGCTTGAGGGGCTTGGAGCAGTACTTC. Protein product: CASSLRGLEQYF.